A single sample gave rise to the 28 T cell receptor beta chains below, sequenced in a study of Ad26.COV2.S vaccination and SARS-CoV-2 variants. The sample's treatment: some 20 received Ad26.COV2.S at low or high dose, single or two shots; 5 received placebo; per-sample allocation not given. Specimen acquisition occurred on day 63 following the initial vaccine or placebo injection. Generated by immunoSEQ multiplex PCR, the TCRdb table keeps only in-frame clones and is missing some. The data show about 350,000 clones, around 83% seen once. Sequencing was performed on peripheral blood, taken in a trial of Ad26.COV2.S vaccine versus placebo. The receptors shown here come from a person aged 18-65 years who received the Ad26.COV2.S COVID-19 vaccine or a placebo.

The CDR3 DNA is TGTGCCAGTAGAGGCCGGACAGGGATGAACACTGAAGCTTTCTTT. Translated, it gives CASRGRTGMNTEAFF. V is TRBV19 and J is TRBJ1-1, with 8 positions matching TRBD1. V lost 6 bases, J lost 0 bases, and 6 bases stayed unmatched. The length of the CDR3 is 15 residues. From germline, CDR1 is LNHDA and CDR2 SQIVND (reference sequence).

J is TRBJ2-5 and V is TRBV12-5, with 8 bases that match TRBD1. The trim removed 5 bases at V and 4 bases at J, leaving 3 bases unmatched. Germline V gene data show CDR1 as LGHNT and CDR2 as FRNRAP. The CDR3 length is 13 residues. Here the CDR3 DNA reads TGTGCTAGTGGTAATACAGGGGGAGAGACCCAGTACTTC. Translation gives CASGNTGGETQYF.

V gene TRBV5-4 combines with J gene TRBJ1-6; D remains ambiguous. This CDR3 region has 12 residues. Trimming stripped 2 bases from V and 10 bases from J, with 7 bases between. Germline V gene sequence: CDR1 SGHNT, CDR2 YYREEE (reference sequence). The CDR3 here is CASSLETSPLHF. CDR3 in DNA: TGTGCCAGCAGCTTAGAGACCTCACCCCTCCACTTT.

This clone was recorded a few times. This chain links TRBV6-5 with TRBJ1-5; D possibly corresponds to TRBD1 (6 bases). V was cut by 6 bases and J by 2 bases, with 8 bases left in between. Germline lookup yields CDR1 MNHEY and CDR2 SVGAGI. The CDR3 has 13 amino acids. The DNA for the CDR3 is TGTGCCAGCAGAACAGGGCGCAATCAGCCCCAGCATTTT. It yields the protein CASRTGRNQPQHF.

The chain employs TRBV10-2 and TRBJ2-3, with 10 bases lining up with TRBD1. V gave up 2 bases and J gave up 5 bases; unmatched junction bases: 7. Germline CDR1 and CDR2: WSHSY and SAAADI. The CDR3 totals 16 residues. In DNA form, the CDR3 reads TGCGCCAGCAGTGAGGGGACAGGGGTTCATAGAGATACGCAGTATTTT. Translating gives CASSEGTGVHRDTQYF.

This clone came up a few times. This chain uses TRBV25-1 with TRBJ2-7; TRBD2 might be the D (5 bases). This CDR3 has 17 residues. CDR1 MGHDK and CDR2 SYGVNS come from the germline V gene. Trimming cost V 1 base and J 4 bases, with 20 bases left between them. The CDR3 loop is CASSESESGFGFYEQYF. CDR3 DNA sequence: TGTGCCAGCAGTGAATCGGAGTCGGGGTTTGGTTTTTACGAGCAGTACTTC.

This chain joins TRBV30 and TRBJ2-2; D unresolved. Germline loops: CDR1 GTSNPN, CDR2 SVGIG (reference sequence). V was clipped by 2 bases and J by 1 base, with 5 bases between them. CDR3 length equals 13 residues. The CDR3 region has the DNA TGTGCCTGGAGTAGGGAGAACACCGGGGAGCTGTTTTTT. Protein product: CAWSRENTGELFF.

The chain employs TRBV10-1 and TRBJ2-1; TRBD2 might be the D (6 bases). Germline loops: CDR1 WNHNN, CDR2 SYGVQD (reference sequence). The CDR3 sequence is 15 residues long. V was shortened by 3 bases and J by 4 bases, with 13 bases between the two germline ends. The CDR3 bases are TGCGCCAGCAGTGACCCCGCGGCGGGATACAATGAGCAGTTCTTC. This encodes CASSDPAAGYNEQFF.

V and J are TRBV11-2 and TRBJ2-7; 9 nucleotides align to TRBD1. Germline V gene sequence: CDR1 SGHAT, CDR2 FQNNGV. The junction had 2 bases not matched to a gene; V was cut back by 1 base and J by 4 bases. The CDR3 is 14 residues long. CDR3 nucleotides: TGTGCCAGCAGCTTAGCGGGACAGGGTTACGAGCAGTACTTC. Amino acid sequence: CASSLAGQGYEQYF.

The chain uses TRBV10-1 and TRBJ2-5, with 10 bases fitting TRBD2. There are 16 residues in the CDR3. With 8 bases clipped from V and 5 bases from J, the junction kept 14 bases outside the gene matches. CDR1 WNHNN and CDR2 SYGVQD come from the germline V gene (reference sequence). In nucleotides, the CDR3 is TGCGCCAGCTCTAGCGGGGGCCCCGGCGGGGGGGAGACCCAGTACTTC. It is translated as CASSSGGPGGGETQYF.

The CDR3 is CASSLVGTRAPRELFF. The CDR3 DNA reads as TGTGCCAGCAGCTTAGTTGGGACTCGCGCACCAAGGGAGCTGTTTTTT. The V and J genes are TRBV7-2 and TRBJ2-2; weak D call: TRBD2 (6 bases). V was clipped by 1 base and J by 9 bases, with 18 bases between them. Germline loops: CDR1 SGHTA, CDR2 FQGNSA. The CDR3 runs to 16 residues.

The chain's CDR3 is CASSPQALTGSPLHF. The CDR3 bases are TGTGCCAGCAGCCCACAGGCCCTAACCGGGTCACCCCTCCACTTT. V is TRBV9 and J is TRBJ1-6; TRBD1 is a possible D gene (5 bases). There are 15 residues in the CDR3. CDR1 SGDLS and CDR2 YYNGEE come from the germline V gene. Trimming removed 4 bases at V and 10 bases at J, with 18 bases between.

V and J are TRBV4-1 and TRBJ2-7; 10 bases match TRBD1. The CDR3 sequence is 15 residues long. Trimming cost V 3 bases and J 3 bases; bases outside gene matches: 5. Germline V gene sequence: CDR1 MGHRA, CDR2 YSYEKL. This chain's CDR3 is CASSQSGTGDYEQYF. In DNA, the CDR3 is TGCGCCAGCAGCCAGTCCGGGACAGGGGACTACGAGCAGTACTTC.

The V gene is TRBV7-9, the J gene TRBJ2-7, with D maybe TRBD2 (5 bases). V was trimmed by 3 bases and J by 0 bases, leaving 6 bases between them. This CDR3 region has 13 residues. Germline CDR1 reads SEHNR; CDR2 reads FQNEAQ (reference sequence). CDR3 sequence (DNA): TGTGCCAGCAGCTTTCGGGACTCCTACGAGCAGTACTTC. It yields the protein CASSFRDSYEQYF.

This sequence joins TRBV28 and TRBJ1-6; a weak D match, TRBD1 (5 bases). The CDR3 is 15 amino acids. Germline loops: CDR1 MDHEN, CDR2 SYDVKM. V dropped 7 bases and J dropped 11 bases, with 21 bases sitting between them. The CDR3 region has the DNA TGTGCCAGCACCCTGCGGGACTTCGGCCTCCCACCCCTCCACTTT. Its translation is CASTLRDFGLPPLHF.

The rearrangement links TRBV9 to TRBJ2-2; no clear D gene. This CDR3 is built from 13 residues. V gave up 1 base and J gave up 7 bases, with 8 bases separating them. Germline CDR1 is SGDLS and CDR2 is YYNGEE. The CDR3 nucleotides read TGTGCCAGCAGCGTACTTACGTTCGGGGAGCTGTTTTTT. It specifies CASSVLTFGELFF.

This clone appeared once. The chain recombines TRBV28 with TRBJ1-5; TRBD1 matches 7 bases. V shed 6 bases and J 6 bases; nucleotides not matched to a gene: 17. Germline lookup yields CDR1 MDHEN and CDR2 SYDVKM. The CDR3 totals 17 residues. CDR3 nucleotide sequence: TGTGCCAGCAGACCCAGCCCAACAGGGGTTTTGACTCAGCCCCAGCATTTT. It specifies CASRPSPTGVLTQPQHF. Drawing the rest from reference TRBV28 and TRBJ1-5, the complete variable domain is DVKVTQSSRYLVKRTGEKVFLECVQDMDHENMFWYRQDPGLGLRLIYFSYDVKMKEKGDIPEGYSVSREKKERFSLILESASTNQTSMYLCASRPSPTGVLTQPQHFGDGTRLSIL.

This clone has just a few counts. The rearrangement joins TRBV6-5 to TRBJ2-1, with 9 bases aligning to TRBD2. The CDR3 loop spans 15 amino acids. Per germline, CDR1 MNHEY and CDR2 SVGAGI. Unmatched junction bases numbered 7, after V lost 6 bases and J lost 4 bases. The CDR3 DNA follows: TGTGCCAGCAGCCGTGGACTAGCGACGTACAATGAGCAGTTCTTC. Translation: CASSRGLATYNEQFF.

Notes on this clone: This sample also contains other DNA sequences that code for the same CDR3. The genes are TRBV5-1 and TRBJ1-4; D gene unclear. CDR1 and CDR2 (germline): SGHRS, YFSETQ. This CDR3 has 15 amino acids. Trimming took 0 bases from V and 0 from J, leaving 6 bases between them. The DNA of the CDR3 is TGCGCCAGCAGCTTGGTGGGAGCAACTAATGAAAAACTGTTTTTT. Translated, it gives CASSLVGATNEKLFF.

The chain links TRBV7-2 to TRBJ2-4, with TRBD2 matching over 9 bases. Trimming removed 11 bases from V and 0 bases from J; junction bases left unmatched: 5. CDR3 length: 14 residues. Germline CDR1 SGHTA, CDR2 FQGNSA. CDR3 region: CASSAGGAKNIQYF. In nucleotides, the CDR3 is TGTGCCTCATCAGCGGGAGGAGCCAAAAACATTCAGTACTTC.

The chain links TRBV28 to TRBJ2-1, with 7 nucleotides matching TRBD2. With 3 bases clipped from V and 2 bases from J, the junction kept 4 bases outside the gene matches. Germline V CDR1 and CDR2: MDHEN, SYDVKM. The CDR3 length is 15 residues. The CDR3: CASSLVGGTYNEQFF. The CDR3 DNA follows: TGTGCCAGCAGTTTGGTGGGAGGGACCTACAATGAGCAGTTCTTC. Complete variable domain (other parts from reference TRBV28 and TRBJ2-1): DVKVTQSSRYLVKRTGEKVFLECVQDMDHENMFWYRQDPGLGLRLIYFSYDVKMKEKGDIPEGYSVSREKKERFSLILESASTNQTSMYLCASSLVGGTYNEQFFGPGTRLTVL.

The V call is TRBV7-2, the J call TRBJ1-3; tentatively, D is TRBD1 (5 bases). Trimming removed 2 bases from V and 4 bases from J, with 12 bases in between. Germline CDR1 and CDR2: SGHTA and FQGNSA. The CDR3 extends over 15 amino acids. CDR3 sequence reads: CASSLWDSAGNTIYF. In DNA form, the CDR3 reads TGTGCCAGCAGCTTATGGGACTCTGCCGGAAACACCATATATTTT.

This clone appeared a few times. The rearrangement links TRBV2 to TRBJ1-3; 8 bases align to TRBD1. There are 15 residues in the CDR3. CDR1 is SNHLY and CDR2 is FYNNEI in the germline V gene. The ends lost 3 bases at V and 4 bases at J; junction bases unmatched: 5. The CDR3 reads CASSDQGARGNTIYF. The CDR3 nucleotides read TGTGCCAGCAGTGATCAGGGGGCGAGAGGAAACACCATATATTTT. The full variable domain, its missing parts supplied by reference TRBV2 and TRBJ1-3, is EPEVTQTPSHQVTQMGQEVILRCVPISNHLYFYWYRQILGQKVEFLVSFYNNEISEKSEIFDDQFSVERPDGSNFTLKIRSTKLEDSAMYFCASSDQGARGNTIYFGEGSWLTVV.

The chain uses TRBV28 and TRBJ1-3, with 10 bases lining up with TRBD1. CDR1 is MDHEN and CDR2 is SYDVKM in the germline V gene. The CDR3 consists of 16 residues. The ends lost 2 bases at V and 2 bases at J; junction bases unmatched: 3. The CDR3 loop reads CASSLPGQGAGNTIYF. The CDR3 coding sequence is TGTGCCAGCAGTTTACCTGGACAGGGGGCTGGAAACACCATATATTTT.

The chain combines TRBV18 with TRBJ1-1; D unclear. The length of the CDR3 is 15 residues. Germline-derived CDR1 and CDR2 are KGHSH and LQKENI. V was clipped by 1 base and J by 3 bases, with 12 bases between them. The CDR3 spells CASSPQPGGHTEAFF. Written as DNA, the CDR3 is TGTGCCAGCTCACCACAGCCGGGTGGGCACACTGAAGCTTTCTTT. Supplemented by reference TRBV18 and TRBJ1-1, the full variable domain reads NAGVMQNPRHLVRRRGQEARLRCSPMKGHSHVYWYRQLPEEGLKFMVYLQKENIIDESGMPKERFSAEFPKEGPSILRIQQVVRGDSAAYFCASSPQPGGHTEAFFGQGTRLTVV.

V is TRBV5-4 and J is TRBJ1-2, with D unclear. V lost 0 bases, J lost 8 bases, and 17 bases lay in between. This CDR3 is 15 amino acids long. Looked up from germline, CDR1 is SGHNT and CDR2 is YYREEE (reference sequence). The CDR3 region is CASSLDGTTGWGYTF. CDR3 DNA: TGTGCCAGCAGCTTGGATGGCACAACCGGATGGGGCTACACCTTC.

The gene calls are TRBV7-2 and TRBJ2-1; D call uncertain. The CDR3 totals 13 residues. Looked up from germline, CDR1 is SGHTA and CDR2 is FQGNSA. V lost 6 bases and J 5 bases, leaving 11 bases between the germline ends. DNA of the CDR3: TGTGCCAGCAGATCCACGGGCGACAATGAGCAGTTCTTC. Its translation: CASRSTGDNEQFF.

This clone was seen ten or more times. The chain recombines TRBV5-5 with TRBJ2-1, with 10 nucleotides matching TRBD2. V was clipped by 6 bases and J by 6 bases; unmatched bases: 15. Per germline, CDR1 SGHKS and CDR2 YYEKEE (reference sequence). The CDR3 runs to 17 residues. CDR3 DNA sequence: TGTGCCAGCACCCCTAGGATGCTAGCGGGAGTACTCAATGAGCAGTTCTTC. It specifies CASTPRMLAGVLNEQFF. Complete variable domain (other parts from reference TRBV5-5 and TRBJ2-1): DAGVTQSPTHLIKTRGQQVTLRCSPISGHKSVSWYQQVLGQGPQFIFQYYEKEERGRGNFPDRFSARQFPNYSSELNVNALLLGDSALYLCASTPRMLAGVLNEQFFGPGTRLTVL.